This T cell receptor (beta chain) emerged from a study of metastatic and nonmetastatic thyroid tumors. As for the study in general: Across blood and tumor or nodule tissue, repertoires from malignant and benign thyroid patients were compared with one another.

The germline CDR1 and CDR2 sequences are ENHRY and SYGVKD. The CDR3 extends over 15 amino acids. Trimming removed 6 bases from V and 2 bases from J; junction bases left unmatched: 4. Patients had received no treatment of any kind before thyroid surgery. TCRdb used MiXCR to call clones anew from the PCR reads. The data contain tens of thousands of clones, 16% of them singletons. There are many counts of this clone. This clonotype was sampled from a male donor with papillary thyroid cancer or a benign thyroid nodule (not recorded which). Some clones in this sample may be carry-over from other donors' samples. The sequenced sample was blood. The chain has TRBV10-3 and TRBJ2-1; 10 bases are shared with TRBD1. CDR3 residues: CAISGQGGTYNEQFF. The DNA of the CDR3 is TGTGCCATCAGCGGACAGGGGGGAACCTACAATGAGCAGTTCTTC.